This section outlines one T cell receptor (beta chain) sequence together with its context. Extracted RNA was reverse transcribed into cDNA, the sequencing template. TCRdb's copy holds only in-frame clones and misses some; the assay was immunoSEQ multiplex PCR. This sample has roughly 200,000 clones; 35% to 40% occur once, and the top ten carry about 0.48%. The sample is drawn from a study of CD8+ T cells in alopecia areata. Whole-study context: Those treated were given oral tofacitinib at 5 to 10 mg twice daily.

V was pared by 0 bases and J by 7 bases, with 20 bases between. Germline CDR1 reads SGHDT; CDR2 reads YYEEEE. The length of the CDR3 is 18 residues. This sample's treatment: oral pan-JAK inhibitor, 5-10 mg twice daily. The source was CD4+ T cells sorted from blood, collected at approximately week 31, from a patient treated with tofacitinib. V usage is TRBV5-6 and J usage is TRBJ1-6, with D possibly TRBD1 on 5 matching bases. The TCR originated in a human donor with alopecia areata. CDR3 sequence reads: CASSLGTIGTGVNSPLHF. The DNA for the CDR3 is TGTGCCAGCAGCTTGGGGACAATAGGAACAGGAGTCAATTCACCCCTCCACTTT. The full variable domain, completed using reference TRBV5-6 and TRBJ1-6, is DAGVTQSPTHLIKTRGQQVTLRCSPKSGHDTVSWYQQALGQGPQFIFQYYEEEERQRGNFPDRFSGHQFPNYSSELNVNALLLGDSALYLCASSLGTIGTGVNSPLHFGNGTRLTVT.